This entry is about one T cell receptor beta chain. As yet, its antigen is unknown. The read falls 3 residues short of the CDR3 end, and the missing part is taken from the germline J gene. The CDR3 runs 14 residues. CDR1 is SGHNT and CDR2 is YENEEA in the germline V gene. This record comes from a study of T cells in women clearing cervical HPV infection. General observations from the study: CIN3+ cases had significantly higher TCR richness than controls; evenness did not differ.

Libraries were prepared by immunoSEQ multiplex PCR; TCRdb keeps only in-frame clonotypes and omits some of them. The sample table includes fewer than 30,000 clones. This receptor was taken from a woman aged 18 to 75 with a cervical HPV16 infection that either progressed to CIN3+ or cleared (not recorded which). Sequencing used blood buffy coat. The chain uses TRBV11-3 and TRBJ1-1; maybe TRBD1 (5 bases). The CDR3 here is CASSLEFRGFEAFF. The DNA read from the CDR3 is TGTGCCAGCAGCTTAGAGTTCCGGGGGTTCGAA.